The clone carrying this T cell receptor beta chain was seen only once. The antigen is unknown. These data come from a study of cytomegalovirus exposure and HLA in healthy donors. With 60 Vbeta and 13 Jbeta primers, the PCR was carried out. Produced via immunoSEQ multiplex PCR; TCRdb's table is partial and in-frame only. Among about 210,000 clones listed, about 85% were seen once. The CDR3 runs to 15 residues. CDR1 and CDR2 from the germline V gene are SGDLS and YYNGEE. Trimming removed 0 bases from V and 0 bases from J, with 6 bases in between. Whole-study results and caveats: Many donors carried some public TCRs, although rarity characterized most TCR sequences. Follow-up analysis later connected one missense variant in DCLRE1C with trimming of TCR beta V- and J-genes. With further analysis later on, most CMV-associated TCR beta chains appeared HLA-restricted.

The chain uses TRBV9 and TRBJ1-4; D is unclear. The clonotype comes from a woman aged 45 to 65 in good health and CMV-seropositive. The sequenced material came from PBMCs. The DNA of the CDR3 is TGTGCCAGCAGCGTAGACGGTTCAACTAATGAAAAACTGTTTTTT. Its protein product is CASSVDGSTNEKLFF.